This TCR beta chain emerged from a study of shared clonotypes between healthy human individuals. At the level of the study: Each donor's CD8 memory used one plate, CD8 naive two, each CD4 subset three. Findings and limits, study-wide: Owing to a small donor count, the genetic and exposure-history diversity represented was limited. Naive CD4 clonotypes overlapped across a few donors at around 4.8%.

With respect to this clone: What it recognizes is unknown.

Only in-frame clones appear in the TCRdb table, and some are missing; sequencing was by immunoSEQ multiplex PCR. In the table there are over 1.5 million clones, under 99% of which are singletons. All of the donors resided in Nashville, Tennessee, and each was a Caucasian adult. CDR3 length equals 15 residues. Per the germline V gene, CDR1 is MDHEN and CDR2 is SYDVKM. Between the trimmed V and J ends, which lost 2 bases and 0 bases, there was a span of 9 bases. This clonotype originated in a man aged 25-40 years in good health. Sequences were obtained from naive CD4+ T cells sorted from blood. The sample's subset: CD45RA+ positively selected. The J gene is TRBJ2-3, the V gene TRBV28; D call uncertain. CDR3 amino acids: CASSLSRASTDTQYF. The DNA of the CDR3 is TGTGCCAGCAGTTTAAGCCGGGCTAGCACAGATACGCAGTATTTT.